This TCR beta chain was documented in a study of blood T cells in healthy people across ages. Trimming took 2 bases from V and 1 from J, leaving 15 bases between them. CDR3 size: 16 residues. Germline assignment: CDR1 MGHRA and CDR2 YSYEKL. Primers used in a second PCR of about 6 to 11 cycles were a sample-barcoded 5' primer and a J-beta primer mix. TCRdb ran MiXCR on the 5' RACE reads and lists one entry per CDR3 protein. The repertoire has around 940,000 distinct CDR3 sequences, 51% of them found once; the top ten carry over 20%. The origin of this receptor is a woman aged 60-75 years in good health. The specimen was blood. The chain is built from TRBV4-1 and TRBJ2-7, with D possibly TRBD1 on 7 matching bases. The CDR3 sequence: CASSQRTPGGSYEQYF. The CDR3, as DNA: TGCGCCAGCAGCCAAAGAACCCCAGGGGGGTCCTACGAGCAGTACTTC.